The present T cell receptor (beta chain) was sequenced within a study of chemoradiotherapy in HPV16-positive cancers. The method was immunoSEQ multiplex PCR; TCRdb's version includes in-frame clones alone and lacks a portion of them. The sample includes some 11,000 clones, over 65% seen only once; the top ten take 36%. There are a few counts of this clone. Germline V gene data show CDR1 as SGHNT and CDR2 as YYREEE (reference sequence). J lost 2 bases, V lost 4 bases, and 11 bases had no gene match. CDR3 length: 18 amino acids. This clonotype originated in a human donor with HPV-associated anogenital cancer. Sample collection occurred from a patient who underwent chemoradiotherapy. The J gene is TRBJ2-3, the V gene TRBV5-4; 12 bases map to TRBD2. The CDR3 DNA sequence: TGTGCCAGCAGCCCCCGACTAGCGGGAGTCGTGTTCACAGATACGCAGTATTTT. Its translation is CASSPRLAGVVFTDTQYF. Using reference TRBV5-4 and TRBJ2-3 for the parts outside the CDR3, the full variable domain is ETGVTQSPTHLIKTRGQQVTLRCSSQSGHNTVSWYQQALGQGPQFIFQYYREEENGRGNFPPRFSGLQFPNYSSELNVNALELDDSALYLCASSPRLAGVVFTDTQYFGPGTRLTVL.